These 3 T cell receptor beta chains originate from one sample sequenced in a study of STAT3 mutations in large granular lymphocyte leukemia. Study-level results: In T-cell large granular lymphocyte leukemia, about half of patients showed multiple immunodominant subclonotypes.

Assay used: immunoSEQ multiplex PCR; TCRdb lists only in-frame clones, some missing. The table has about 1,800 clones, roughly 28% seen once. These receptors' targets are unknown. The sequencing sample was made of peripheral blood mononuclear cells. These receptors came from a male patient in his 50s with T-cell large granular lymphocyte leukemia. Some clones in this sample may be carry-over from other donors' samples.

A few counts support this clone. CDR3 bases: TGTGCCAGCAGACTTACGGACAGTCGAGGGGAGCAGTACTTC. Residues: CASRLTDSRGEQYF. The chain employs TRBV6-5 and TRBJ2-7, with D perhaps matching TRBD1 (6 bases). Germline V gene lookup returns CDR1 MNHEY and CDR2 SVGAGI. V lost 6 bases, J lost 7 bases, and 19 bases lay in between. The CDR3 runs to 14 residues.

The chain carries TRBV13 and TRBJ2-1; possible D gene TRBD2, 6 bases. Deletions cut 5 bases from V and 9 bases from J, with 23 bases between. In germline, CDR1 is PRHDT, CDR2 FYEKMQ (reference sequence). CDR3 length: 16 amino acids. CDR3 amino acids: CASSAVKGGPGGEQFF. The DNA of the CDR3 is TGTGCCAGCAGCGCCGTTAAGGGCGGGCCCGGGGGTGAGCAGTTCTTC.

By sample fraction, this clone is medium-sized. This rearrangement joins TRBV7-8 to TRBJ2-7; TRBD1 aligns across 9 bases. This CDR3 region has 15 residues. After removal of 5 bases from V and 0 bases from J, the junction contained 5 bases not matched to a gene. Germline V gene lookup returns CDR1 SGHVS and CDR2 FQNEAQ. Written as DNA, the CDR3 is TGTGCCAGCAGCCCCCGGGACAGGGACTCCTACGAGCAGTACTTC. Translating it yields CASSPRDRDSYEQYF.